This T cell receptor beta chain was sequenced during a study of shared clonotypes between healthy human individuals. Study outcomes and limitations: The naive CD4 repertoires of a handful of donors were compared, and about 5% of clonotypes were shared.

Germline V gene data show CDR1 as MNHEY and CDR2 as SMNVEV (reference sequence). The CDR3 loop spans 17 amino acids. With V trimmed by 10 bases and J by 2 bases, 11 bases remained unmatched. Sorted-subset replicate PCR reactions contained approximately 190 ng DNA, corresponding to tens of thousands of T cell genomes. In the authors' workflow: ImmunoSEQ yielded junction-only sequences lacking quality scores, so filtering differed. Assay used: immunoSEQ multiplex PCR; TCRdb lists only in-frame clones, some missing. That table furnishes V, J and clone size, whereas the DNA furnished D and trimming. The table has about 1.5 million clones, around 98% seen once; the top ten hold roughly 0.42%. Concerning this clone itself: The antigen remains unidentified.

The chain combines TRBV27 with TRBJ2-1; 13 bases are a match to TRBD2. Sequenced: naive CD4+ T cells sorted from blood. The subset here: CD45RA+ positively selected. This receptor was obtained from a man younger than 40 in good health. In nucleotides, the CDR3 is TGTGCCACCAGACGGAGACTAGCGGGAGGTACCTACAATGAGCAGTTCTTC. Translation: CATRRRLAGGTYNEQFF.